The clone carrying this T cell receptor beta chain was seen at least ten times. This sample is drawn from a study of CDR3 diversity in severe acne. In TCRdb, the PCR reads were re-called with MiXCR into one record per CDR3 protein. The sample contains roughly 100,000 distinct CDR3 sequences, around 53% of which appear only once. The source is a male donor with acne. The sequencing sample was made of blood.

The CDR3 DNA follows: TGTGCCACCAGTGATAGCGGAACCGGGGAGCTGTTTTTT. Its protein is CATSDSGTGELFF. The genes are TRBV24-1 and TRBJ2-2; tentative D call: TRBD2 (5 bases). V was shortened by 3 bases and J by 5 bases, with 6 bases between the two germline ends. The CDR3 runs 13 residues. Germline V lookup: CDR1 KGHDR, CDR2 SFDVKD.